This is a list of T cell receptor beta chains from one sample in a study of blood T cell repertoires in COVID-19. Data came from immunoSEQ multiplex PCR; TCRdb stores just in-frame clones and leaves some out. The sample lists around 290,000 clones, 75% to 90% occurring once. The specimen sequenced was PBMCs or T cells enriched from blood (not recorded which). These receptors were obtained from a woman in her thirties or forties who had recovered from COVID-19. Both conserved end residues are part of each CDR3. D genes are given only for firm matches. Clone size, where shown, is once, few, many, or a class for clones that have expanded.

V gene,D gene,clone size,J gene,CDR3 protein,CDR3 DNA
TRBV18,TRBD2,NA,TRBJ2-1,CASSQTSGSSYNEQFF,TGTGCCAGCTCACAAACTAGCGGGAGCTCCTACAATGAGCAGTTCTTC
TRBV19,TRBD2,NA,TRBJ2-1,CASSPRGVRYNEQFF,TGTGCCAGTAGTCCACGGGGGGTGCGGTACAATGAGCAGTTCTTC
TRBV6-5,NA,NA,TRBJ2-1,CASSSAGAGNEQFF,TGTGCCAGCAGTTCCGCGGGGGCAGGGAATGAGCAGTTCTTC
TRBV11-2,TRBD2,NA,TRBJ2-3,CASSSPGRLAGSSTDTQYF,TGTGCCAGCAGCTCCCCGGGGAGACTAGCGGGGAGTTCCACAGATACGCAGTATTTT
TRBV9,NA,NA,TRBJ2-1,CASSVDGTVYNEQFF,TGTGCCAGCAGCGTAGACGGGACTGTATACAATGAGCAGTTCTTC
TRBV27,TRBD1,few,TRBJ1-1,CASSAGQGMNTEAFF,TGTGCCAGCAGTGCGGGACAGGGGATGAACACTGAAGCTTTCTTT
TRBV5-1,TRBD1,NA,TRBJ1-4,CASSLGQGNEKLFF,TGCGCCAGCAGCTTGGGACAGGGGAATGAAAAACTGTTTTTT
TRBV27,NA,NA,TRBJ1-2,CASSSSRVGVYGYTF,TGTGCCAGCAGTTCCAGCCGGGTAGGCGTCTATGGCTACACCTTC
TRBV18,NA,few,TRBJ1-5,CASSLTKGVGNQPQHF,TGTGCCAGCTCACTAACTAAGGGAGTCGGAAATCAGCCCCAGCATTTT
TRBV7-9,NA,once,TRBJ1-4,CASSQPGQAQGVNEKLFF,TGTGCCAGCAGCCAACCCGGACAAGCTCAAGGCGTTAATGAAAAACTGTTTTTT
TRBV11-2,NA,NA,TRBJ1-1,CASSLDGGLNTEAFF,TGTGCCAGCAGCTTAGATGGCGGATTGAACACTGAAGCTTTCTTT
TRBV2,NA,NA,TRBJ1-6,CASRGPGGRNSPLHF,TGTGCCAGCAGGGGGCCAGGCGGACGAAATTCACCCCTCCACTTT
TRBV6-1,NA,NA,TRBJ1-6,CASSDVRVNSPLHF,TGTGCCAGCAGTGACGTCAGGGTGAATTCACCCCTCCACTTT
TRBV5-1,TRBD1,NA,TRBJ1-2,CASSLGQADGGYTF,TGCGCCAGCAGCTTAGGACAGGCGGATGGAGGCTACACCTTC
TRBV5-1,TRBD1,NA,TRBJ1-1,CASSPGQGGTEAFF,TGCGCCAGCAGCCCCGGACAGGGTGGCACTGAAGCTTTCTTT
TRBV12-3/TRBV12-4,NA,NA,TRBJ2-7,CASSLVGTYEQYF,TGTGCCAGCAGTTTGGTAGGGACTTACGAGCAGTACTTC
TRBV5-6,NA,NA,TRBJ2-3,CASSLGIRSTDTQYF,TGTGCCAGCAGCTTGGGTATTCGGAGCACAGATACGCAGTATTTT
TRBV4-2,NA,NA,TRBJ2-1,CASSQATLVSYNEQFF,TGTGCCAGCAGCCAAGCGACGCTAGTCTCCTACAATGAGCAGTTCTTC
TRBV7-2,NA,once,TRBJ2-5,CASSLGQQETQYF,TGTGCCAGCAGCTTAGGGCAGCAAGAGACCCAGTACTTC
TRBV6-5,TRBD1,NA,TRBJ1-4,CASQRGVRTGEKLFF,TGTGCCAGCCAAAGGGGGGTAAGGACAGGGGAAAAACTGTTTTTT
TRBV6-5,TRBD1,NA,TRBJ1-5,CASRTGVDGQPQHF,TGTGCCAGCAGAACAGGGGTCGATGGTCAGCCCCAGCATTTT
TRBV27,TRBD2,once,TRBJ2-3,CASSPTLRTSGSTDTQYF,TGTGCCAGCAGTCCTACCCTCCGGACTAGCGGGAGTACAGATACGCAGTATTTT
TRBV18,NA,NA,TRBJ2-3,CASSVQGHTQYF,TGTGCCAGCTCTGTACAGGGTCATACGCAGTATTTT
TRBV5-6,NA,NA,TRBJ2-2,CASSLAIAVPGELFF,TGTGCCAGCAGCTTGGCCATAGCCGTCCCGGGGGAGCTGTTTTTT
TRBV5-4,NA,NA,TRBJ2-1,CASSFRSEQFF,TGTGCCAGCAGCTTCCGTAGTGAGCAGTTCTTC
TRBV5-1,NA,once,TRBJ1-3,CASSIQTGISGNTIYF,TGCGCCAGCAGCATTCAAACAGGGATCTCTGGAAACACCATATATTTT
TRBV30,NA,NA,TRBJ1-4,CAGRQGRHEKLFF,TGTGCCGGTAGGCAGGGAAGACATGAAAAACTGTTTTTT
TRBV4-1,NA,NA,TRBJ2-3,CASRSIGAADTQYF,TGCGCCAGCAGATCCATTGGGGCCGCAGATACGCAGTATTTT
TRBV3-1/TRBV3-2,NA,once,TRBJ1-2,CASSFPNYGYTF,TGTGCCAGCAGCTTCCCAAACTATGGCTACACCTTC
TRBV11-2,NA,NA,TRBJ2-7,CASSLYGRGAEEYF,TGTGCCAGCAGCTTATACGGACGGGGGGCGGAGGAGTACTTC
TRBV9,TRBD1,NA,TRBJ2-7,CASSATGGSYEQYF,TGTGCCAGCAGCGCGACAGGGGGGTCCTACGAGCAGTACTTC
TRBV3-1/TRBV3-2,TRBD2,NA,TRBJ2-1,CASSQEREAYNEQFF,TGTGCCAGCAGCCAAGAGCGGGAGGCCTACAATGAGCAGTTCTTC